This T cell receptor (beta chain) was found in a study of regulatory T cells in long-lasting Graves disease (dated by TCRdb to the early 2020s). For the study in its entirety: Persistent Graves' disease was defined as persistently positive TSH receptor autoantibodies together with antithyroid drug treatment for over 5 years. This study used TCR sequencing and RNA sequencing of peripheral blood to compare persistent Graves' disease patients against newly diagnosed Graves' disease patients. The study was conducted in China and was registered as a clinical trial. A total of 35 or so samples were covered by TCR sequencing, comprising around 13 persistent and 20 newly diagnosed Graves' disease patients. Persistent Graves' disease patients in the clinical cohort had taken antithyroid drugs for approximately 10 years on average.

Library creation used multiplex PCR. Sequencing was performed on an Illumina HiSeq 4000. To build TCR beta libraries, CDR3 regions were amplified by Arm-PCR using iRepertoire HTBI primers. Before sequencing, the PCR products underwent gel purification. The paper's data handling went like this. Across samples, about 64 TRBV and 12 to 15 TRBJ segments were identified and used for gene usage analysis of CDR3 amino acid clonotypes. COPE and FqMerger were used to merge filtered high-quality paired reads into contigs. Contigs were aligned with BLAST to IMGT TRBV, TRBD and TRBJ reference genes, and CDR3 was defined per IMGT. Clonotypes above 0.1% frequency were classified as highly expanded clones. Shannon entropy was used to measure repertoire diversity, and the Gini coefficient was used to measure V-J evenness. A clonotype was considered public if more than one individual shared it. TCRdb took the public reads, trimmed them with fastp at Q25, ran MiXCR for clone calling and kept in-frame beta chains. Merged by CDR3 protein, the rows form single entries marked with the most common genes and DNA. Here the V and J calls rest on TCRdb's processing, not on the authors' analysis. The sample contains about 470,000 distinct CDR3 sequences, 20% to 25% of them found a single time. Of the sample, 6.5% to 9% is held by the ten largest clones.

Concerning this clonotype: The specificity of this receptor is unknown. Base qualities are not provided; no much larger clone lies one nucleotide away.

Relative to germline, V is 5 bases shorter and J is 6 bases shorter, with 17 bases between their ends. The cysteine opens and the phenylalanine closes a CDR3 of 15 amino acids. Only the CDR3 portion is preserved as DNA: 45 bases, with reading frame beginning at the first base. The germline V gene (reference sequence) sets CDR1 to LNHDA and CDR2 to SQIVND. Study-wide findings and limitations: Patients with persistent disease shared more public clonotypes (approximately 2,500) than newly diagnosed patients did (966). Lower TCR Shannon entropy and fewer highly expanded clones were observed in persistent Graves' disease patients than in newly diagnosed patients, which suggested clonal expansion. Sequencing and analysis were restricted to the TCR beta chain. Persistent disease showed preferential use of TRBV28, TRBJ1-2 and TRBJ2-5, whereas newly diagnosed disease favored TRBV20-1 and TRBJ2-1. As a limitation, the authors acknowledged that the small sample size may reduce accuracy. The study examined only peripheral blood because the primary lesion, thyroid tissue, could not be accessed.

The sample's time point, from its label and the paper: persistent/refractory GD, antithyroid drugs over 5 years with positive TRAb. For both TCR sequencing and RNA sequencing, RNA was extracted from PBMCs using TRIzol. Graves' disease was diagnosed according to American Thyroid Association guidelines. Patients were recruited from an endocrinology department in Xi'an, China. Each patient gave 8.5 to 9.5 milliliters of peripheral blood, collected in an EDTA anticoagulant tube. Ficoll Paque Plus density gradient separation was used to isolate PBMCs, and no further T cell sorting was performed. An Agilent 2100 Bioanalyzer and agarose gel were used to check RNA quality, while a NanoDrop 2000 measured RNA concentration.

Recombination joined TRBV19 with TRBJ1-5; a tentative D call is TRBD1 (6 bases match). The receptor comes from a female donor with Graves disease. The sequences come from peripheral blood mononuclear cells (PBMCs), collected when the disease was refractory, from a patient treated with antithyroid drugs. CDR3 region: CASSFSTGLTQPQHF. The sequenced DNA: TGTGCCAGTAGTTTCTCGACAGGCCTGACTCAGCCCCAGCATTTT.